This T cell receptor beta chain was identified in a study of T cell responses to AZD1222 COVID-19 vaccine. Overall study context: Investigators merged groups given second doses at roughly 4 or roughly 12 weeks.

Method: immunoSEQ multiplex PCR; TCRdb's copy keeps in-frame clones and lacks some. The sample lists about 150,000 clones, roughly 91% occurring once. This CDR3 has 15 residues. Germline trimming cut 2 bases from V and 7 bases from J; bases unmatched to any gene: 10. The germline V gene has CDR1 SGHTA and CDR2 FQGNSA. Study conclusions and caveats: With dominance at 160-218 and 743-854, vaccine-associated CD4 TCRs spanned spike. Nearly half of unique spike-specific TCRs reportedly avoided B.1.351 and B.1.1.7 mutated regions. In a largely white British group with more females than males, clonal diversity was possibly underestimated.

Concerning this clone itself: Its specificity is unknown.

Specimen: peripheral blood, collected on day 0 of AZD1222 vaccination. This TCR came from an adult in good health. The J gene is TRBJ2-7, the V gene TRBV7-2; 8 positions match TRBD1. The CDR3 here is CASSLRSQGAGEQYF. DNA of the CDR3: TGTGCCAGCAGCTTAAGGTCCCAGGGGGCGGGGGAGCAGTACTTC.